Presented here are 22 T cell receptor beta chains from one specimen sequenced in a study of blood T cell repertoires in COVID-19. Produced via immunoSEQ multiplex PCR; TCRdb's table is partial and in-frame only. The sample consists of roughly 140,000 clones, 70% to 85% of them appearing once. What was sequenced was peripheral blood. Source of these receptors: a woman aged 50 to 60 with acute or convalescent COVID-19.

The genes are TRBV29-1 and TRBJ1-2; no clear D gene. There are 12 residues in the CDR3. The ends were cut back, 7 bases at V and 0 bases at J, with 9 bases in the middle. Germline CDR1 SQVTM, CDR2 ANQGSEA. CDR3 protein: CSEYSSNYGYTF. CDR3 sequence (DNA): TGCAGCGAATACAGCTCTAACTATGGCTACACCTTC.

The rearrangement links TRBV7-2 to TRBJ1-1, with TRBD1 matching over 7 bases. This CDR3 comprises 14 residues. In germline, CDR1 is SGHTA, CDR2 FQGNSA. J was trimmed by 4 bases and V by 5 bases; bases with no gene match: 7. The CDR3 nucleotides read TGTGCCAGCAGCATTCGGACAGGCTCCACTGAAGCTTTCTTT. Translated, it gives CASSIRTGSTEAFF.

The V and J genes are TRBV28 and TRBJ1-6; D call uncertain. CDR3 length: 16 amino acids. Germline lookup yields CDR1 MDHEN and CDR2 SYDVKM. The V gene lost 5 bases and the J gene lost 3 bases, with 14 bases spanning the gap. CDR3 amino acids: CASSTPHRGYNSPLHF. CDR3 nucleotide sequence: TGTGCCAGCAGTACGCCCCACCGAGGCTATAATTCACCCCTCCACTTT.

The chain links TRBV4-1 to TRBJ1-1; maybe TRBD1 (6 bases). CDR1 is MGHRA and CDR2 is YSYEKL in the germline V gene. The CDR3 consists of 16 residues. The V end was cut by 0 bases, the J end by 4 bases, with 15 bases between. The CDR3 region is CASSQDGGGRFTEAFF. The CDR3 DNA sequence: TGCGCCAGCAGCCAAGATGGCGGGGGGCGGTTCACTGAAGCTTTCTTT.

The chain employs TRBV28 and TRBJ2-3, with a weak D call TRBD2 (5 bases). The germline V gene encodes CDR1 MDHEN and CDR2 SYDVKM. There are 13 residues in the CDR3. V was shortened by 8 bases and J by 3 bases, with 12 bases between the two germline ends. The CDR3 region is CASEGGATDTQYF. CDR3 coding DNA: TGTGCCAGCGAAGGAGGAGCAACAGATACGCAGTATTTT.

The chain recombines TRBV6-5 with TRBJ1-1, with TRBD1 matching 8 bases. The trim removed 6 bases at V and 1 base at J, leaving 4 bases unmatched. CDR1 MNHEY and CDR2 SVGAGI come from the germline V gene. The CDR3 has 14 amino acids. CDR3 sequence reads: CASRWGQANTEAFF. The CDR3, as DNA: TGTGCCAGCAGATGGGGACAGGCGAACACTGAAGCTTTCTTT.

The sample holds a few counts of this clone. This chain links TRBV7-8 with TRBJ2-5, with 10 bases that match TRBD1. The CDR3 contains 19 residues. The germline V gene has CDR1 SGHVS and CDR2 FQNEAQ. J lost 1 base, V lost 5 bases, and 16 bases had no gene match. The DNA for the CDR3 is TGTGCCAGCAGCCATCGGAAGCTAACCGACAGGGGGCTCCAAGAGACCCAGTACTTC. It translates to CASSHRKLTDRGLQETQYF.

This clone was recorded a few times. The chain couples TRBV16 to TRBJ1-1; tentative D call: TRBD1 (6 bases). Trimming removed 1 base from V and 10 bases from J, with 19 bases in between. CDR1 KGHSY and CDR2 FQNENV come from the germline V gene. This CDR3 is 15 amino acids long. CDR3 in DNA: TGTGCCAGCAGCCAATTATGGGGCCAGGGGAACGGAGCTTTCTTT. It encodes CASSQLWGQGNGAFF.

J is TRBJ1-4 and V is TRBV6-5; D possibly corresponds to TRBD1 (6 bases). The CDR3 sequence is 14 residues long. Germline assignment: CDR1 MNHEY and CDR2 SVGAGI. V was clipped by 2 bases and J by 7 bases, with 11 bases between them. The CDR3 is CASSYAGEGEKLFF. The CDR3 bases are TGTGCCAGCAGTTACGCAGGGGAAGGTGAAAAACTGTTTTTT.

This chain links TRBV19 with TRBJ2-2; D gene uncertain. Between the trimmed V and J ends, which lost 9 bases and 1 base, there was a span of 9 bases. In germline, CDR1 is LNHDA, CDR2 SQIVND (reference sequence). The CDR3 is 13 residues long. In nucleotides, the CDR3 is TGTGCCAGCGCGCTTCAGAACACCGGGGAGCTGTTTTTT. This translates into CASALQNTGELFF.

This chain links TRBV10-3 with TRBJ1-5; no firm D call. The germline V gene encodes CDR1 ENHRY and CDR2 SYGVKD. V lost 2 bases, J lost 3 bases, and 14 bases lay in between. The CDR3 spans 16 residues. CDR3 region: CAISEGPVGYNQPQHF. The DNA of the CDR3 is TGTGCCATCAGTGAGGGGCCGGTAGGATACAATCAGCCCCAGCATTTT.

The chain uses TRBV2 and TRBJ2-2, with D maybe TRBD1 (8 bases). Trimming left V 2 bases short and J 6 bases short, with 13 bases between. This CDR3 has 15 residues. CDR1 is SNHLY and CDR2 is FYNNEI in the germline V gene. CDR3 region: CASSETGGVAGELFF. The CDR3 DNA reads TGTGCCAGCAGTGAAACAGGGGGGGTAGCCGGGGAGCTGTTTTTT.

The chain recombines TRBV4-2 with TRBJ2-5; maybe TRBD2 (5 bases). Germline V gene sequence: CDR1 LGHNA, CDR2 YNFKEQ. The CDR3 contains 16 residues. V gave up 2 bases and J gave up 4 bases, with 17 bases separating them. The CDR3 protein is CASSQIGGDERETQYF. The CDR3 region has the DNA TGTGCCAGCAGCCAAATTGGAGGAGACGAGCGAGAGACCCAGTACTTC.

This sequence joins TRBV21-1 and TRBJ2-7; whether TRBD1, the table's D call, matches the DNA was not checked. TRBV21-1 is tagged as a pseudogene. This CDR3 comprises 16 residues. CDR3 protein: CASSPHSTGDSYEQYF. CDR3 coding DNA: TGTGCCAGCAGCCCTCACTCGACAGGGGATAGCTACGAGCAGTACTTC.

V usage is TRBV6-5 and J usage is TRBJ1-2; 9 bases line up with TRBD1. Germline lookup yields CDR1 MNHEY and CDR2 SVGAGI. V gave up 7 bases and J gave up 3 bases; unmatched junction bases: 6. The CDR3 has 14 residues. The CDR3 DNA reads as TGTGCCAGCAACCCCAGGACAGGGGACTATGGCTACACCTTC. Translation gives CASNPRTGDYGYTF.

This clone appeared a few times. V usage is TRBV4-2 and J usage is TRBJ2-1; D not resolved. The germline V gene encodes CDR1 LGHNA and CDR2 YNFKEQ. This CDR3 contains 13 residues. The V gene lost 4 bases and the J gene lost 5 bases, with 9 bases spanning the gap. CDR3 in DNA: TGTGCCAGCAGCCTACACAGCAACAATGAGCAGTTCTTC. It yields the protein CASSLHSNNEQFF.

CDR3 in DNA: TGTGCCAGTAGTATAGGACCGGGACAGCGAACTGAAAAACTGTTTTTT. It encodes CASSIGPGQRTEKLFF. This chain links TRBV19 with TRBJ1-4; the match to TRBD1 covers 7 bases. Germline assignment: CDR1 LNHDA and CDR2 SQIVND (reference sequence). The CDR3 spans 16 residues. With 1 base clipped from V and 7 bases from J, the junction kept 9 bases outside the gene matches. Variable domain in full (rest from reference TRBV19 and TRBJ1-4): DGGITQSPKYLFRKEGQNVTLSCEQNLNHDAMYWYRQDPGQGLRLIYYSQIVNDFQKGDIAEGYSVSREKKESFPLTVTSAQKNPTAFYLCASSIGPGQRTEKLFFGSGTQLSVL.

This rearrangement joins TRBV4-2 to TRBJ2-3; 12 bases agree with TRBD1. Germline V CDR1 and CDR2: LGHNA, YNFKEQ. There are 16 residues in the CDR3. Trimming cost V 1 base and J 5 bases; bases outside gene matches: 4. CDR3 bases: TGTGCCAGCAGCCAAGGGGACAGGGGGCGGAAAGATACGCAGTATTTT. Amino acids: CASSQGDRGRKDTQYF.

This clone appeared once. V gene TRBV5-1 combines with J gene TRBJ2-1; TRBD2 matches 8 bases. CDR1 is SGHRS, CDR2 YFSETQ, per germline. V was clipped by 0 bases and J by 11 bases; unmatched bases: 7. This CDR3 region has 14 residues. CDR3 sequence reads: CASSLAVTSGQQFF. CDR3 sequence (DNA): TGCGCCAGCAGCTTGGCCGTAACTAGCGGCCAGCAGTTCTTC.

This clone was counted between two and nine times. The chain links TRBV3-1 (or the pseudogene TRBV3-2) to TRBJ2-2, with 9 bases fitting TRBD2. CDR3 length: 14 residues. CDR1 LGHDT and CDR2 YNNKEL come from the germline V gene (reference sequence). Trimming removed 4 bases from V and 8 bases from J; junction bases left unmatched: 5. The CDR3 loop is CASSPASGRGELFF. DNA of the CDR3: TGTGCCAGCAGCCCAGCCAGCGGGAGGGGGGAGCTGTTTTTT.

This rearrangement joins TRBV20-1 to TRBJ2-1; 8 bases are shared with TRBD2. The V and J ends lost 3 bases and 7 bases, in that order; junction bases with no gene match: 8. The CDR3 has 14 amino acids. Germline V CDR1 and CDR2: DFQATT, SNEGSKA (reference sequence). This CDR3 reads CSASIQRGFNEQFF. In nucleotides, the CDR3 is TGCAGTGCTAGTATCCAGCGGGGGTTTAATGAGCAGTTCTTC.

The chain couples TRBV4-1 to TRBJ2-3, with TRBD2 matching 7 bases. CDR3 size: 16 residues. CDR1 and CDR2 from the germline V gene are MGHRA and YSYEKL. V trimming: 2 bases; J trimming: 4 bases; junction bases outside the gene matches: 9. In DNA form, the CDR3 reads TGCGCCAGCAGCCAACGCCAGCGGGAAAAGCCAGATACGCAGTATTTT. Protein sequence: CASSQRQREKPDTQYF.